Shown below are 10 T cell receptor beta chains from a single sample sequenced in a study of beta chain features in type 1 diabetes. What was sequenced were expressed TCRB transcripts, since all of the isolated RNA had been reverse transcribed. Generated by immunoSEQ multiplex PCR, the TCRdb table keeps only in-frame clones and is missing some. The sample has fewer than 350,000 clones; roughly 8% are singletons. Material: central memory CD4+ T cells from blood. These receptors came from a woman younger than 35 in good health.

V is TRBV30 and J is TRBJ2-5; no clear D. With 7 bases removed from V and 3 bases from J, the gap between germline ends came to 9 bases. There are 11 residues in the CDR3. Per the germline V gene, CDR1 is GTSNPN and CDR2 is SVGIG (reference sequence). This chain's CDR3 is CASWAEETQYF. The CDR3 DNA is TGTGCCTCGTGGGCGGAAGAGACCCAGTACTTC.

The chain links TRBV7-2 to TRBJ2-5, with TRBD1 matching over 7 bases. The V gene's germline CDR1 is SGHTA and CDR2 FQGNSA. The J segment lost 4 bases and the V segment lost 2 bases, leaving 4 bases of the junction unmatched. This CDR3 comprises 14 residues. The DNA of the CDR3 is TGTGCCAGCAGCTTACAGGGGGTCGGAGAGACCCAGTACTTC. Translation: CASSLQGVGETQYF.

The gene calls are TRBV5-5 and TRBJ2-7; 8 nucleotides line up with TRBD1. The J segment lost 0 bases and the V segment lost 4 bases, leaving 6 bases of the junction unmatched. Germline V gives CDR1 SGHKS, CDR2 YYEKEE (reference sequence). The CDR3 totals 15 residues. For the CDR3, the DNA is TGTGCCAGCAGCACGTCAGGGGGCAGCTCCTACGAGCAGTACGTC. This codes for CASSTSGGSSYEQYV.

The rearrangement links TRBV14 to TRBJ2-2, with TRBD2 matching over 7 bases. J lost 4 bases, V lost 5 bases, and 4 bases had no gene match. This CDR3 is 14 amino acids long. CDR1 is SGHDN, CDR2 FVKESK, per germline. CDR3: CASSLLASTGELFF. The CDR3 coding sequence is TGTGCCAGCAGCTTACTAGCGAGCACCGGGGAGCTGTTTTTT. Based on the CDR3 plus reference TRBV14 and TRBJ2-2, the full variable domain is EAGVTQFPSHSVIEKGQTVTLRCDPISGHDNLYWYRRVMGKEIKFLLHFVKESKQDESGMPNNRFLAERTGGTYSTLKVQPAELEDSGVYFCASSLLASTGELFFGEGSRLTVL.

The genes are TRBV4-1 and TRBJ2-2; D not resolved. Germline CDR1 and CDR2: MGHRA and YSYEKL. Trimming cost V 4 bases and J 0 bases, with 18 bases left between them. The CDR3 runs to 18 residues. CDR3 sequence: CASSPLALISSNTGELFF. CDR3 DNA: TGCGCCAGCAGCCCCCTGGCCTTGATTAGCTCGAACACCGGGGAGCTGTTTTTT.

The chain uses TRBV18 and TRBJ2-7; TRBD2 agrees at 11 bases. With 4 bases clipped from V and 4 bases from J, the junction kept 6 bases outside the gene matches. CDR3 length: 15 residues. Germline-derived CDR1 and CDR2 are KGHSH and LQKENI. The CDR3 sequence is CASSLTGLAEYEQYF. The CDR3 region has the DNA TGTGCCAGCTCACTAACGGGACTAGCGGAGTACGAGCAGTACTTC.

The CDR3, as DNA: TGTGCCTGGAAAAAAGGGGGCGGGTCGATCGAGCAGTACTTC. Amino acid sequence: CAWKKGGGSIEQYF. J is TRBJ2-7 and V is TRBV30; 7 bases agree with TRBD1. The germline CDR1 and CDR2 sequences are GTSNPN and SVGIG (reference sequence). The V gene end was trimmed by 4 bases and the J gene end by 6 bases; junction bases not matched to a gene: 12. The CDR3 is 14 residues long.

A few counts support this clone. The CDR3 coding sequence is TGCGCCAGCAGCTTGGCCACCGGCTACGAGCAGTACTTC. Protein product: CASSLATGYEQYF. The chain recombines TRBV5-1 with TRBJ2-7; D not resolved. The CDR3 length is 13 residues. The germline V and J ends were trimmed by 0 bases and 3 bases, with 7 bases remaining between them. The germline V gene has CDR1 SGHRS and CDR2 YFSETQ.

This clone turned up a few times. The gene calls are TRBV18 and TRBJ1-5, with 8 bases fitting TRBD1. The germline V gene has CDR1 KGHSH and CDR2 LQKENI. The CDR3 loop spans 15 amino acids. Germline trimming cut 4 bases from V and 7 bases from J; bases unmatched to any gene: 9. The CDR3 DNA sequence: TGTGCCAGCTCACTTGCATCAGGGGGCGAGCAGCCCCAGCATTTT. Its translation is CASSLASGGEQPQHF.

This clone was counted at least ten times. This chain connects TRBV7-2 to TRBJ2-7, with 8 nucleotides matching TRBD1. Trimming removed 4 bases from V and 2 bases from J; junction bases left unmatched: 7. This CDR3 spans 15 amino acids. The germline V gene encodes CDR1 SGHTA and CDR2 FQGNSA. CDR3 bases: TGTGCCAGCAGCTACGCAGGGGGCCGAACCTACGAGCAGTACTTC. It translates to CASSYAGGRTYEQYF.